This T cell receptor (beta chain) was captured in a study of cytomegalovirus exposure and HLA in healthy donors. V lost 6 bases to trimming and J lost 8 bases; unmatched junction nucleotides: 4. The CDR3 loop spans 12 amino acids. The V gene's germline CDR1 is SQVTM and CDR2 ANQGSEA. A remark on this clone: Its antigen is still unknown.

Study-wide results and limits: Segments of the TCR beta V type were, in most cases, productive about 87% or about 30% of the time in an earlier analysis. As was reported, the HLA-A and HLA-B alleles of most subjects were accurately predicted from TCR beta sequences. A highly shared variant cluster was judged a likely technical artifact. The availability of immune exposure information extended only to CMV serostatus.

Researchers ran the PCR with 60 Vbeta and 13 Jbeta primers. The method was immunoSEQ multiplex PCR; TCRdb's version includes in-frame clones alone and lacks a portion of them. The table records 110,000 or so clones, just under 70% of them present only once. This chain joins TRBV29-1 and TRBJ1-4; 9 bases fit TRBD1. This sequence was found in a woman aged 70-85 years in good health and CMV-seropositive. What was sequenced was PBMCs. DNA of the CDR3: TGCAGCGTCCGACAGGGGGAAGAAAAACTGTTTTTT. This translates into CSVRQGEEKLFF.